This T cell receptor (beta chain) came from a study of control samples from healthy donors and cancer patients (TCRdb year 2020). The library was prepared using the immunoSEQ multiplex PCR assay. Not all clones reach the TCRdb copy of this immuneACCESS table, which keeps in-frame sequences only. Checked studies attribute under half of the gap to unresolved V genes and leave the rest unexplained. This specimen's table enumerates about 190,000 clones. Roughly 2% of the sample rests with the top ten. CDR1 is given as SGHTA and CDR2 as FQGTGA, both from the germline V gene. The CDR3 runs 13 amino acids, cysteine and phenylalanine included. Here the CDR3 DNA is all that survives: 39 bases in frame from base 1. V is reduced by 6 bases and J by 4 bases, leaving a spacing of 9 bases between them. About this clone itself: What this receptor recognizes is not known.

Sequencing used blood. The sequence derives from a woman in her 30s in good health. This chain joins TRBV7-3 to TRBJ2-2; TRBD1 is possibly the D segment (5 matching bases). The sequenced DNA is TGTGCCAGCAGTCAAGGGGCCACCGGGGAGCTGTTTTTT. It encodes CASSQGATGELFF.